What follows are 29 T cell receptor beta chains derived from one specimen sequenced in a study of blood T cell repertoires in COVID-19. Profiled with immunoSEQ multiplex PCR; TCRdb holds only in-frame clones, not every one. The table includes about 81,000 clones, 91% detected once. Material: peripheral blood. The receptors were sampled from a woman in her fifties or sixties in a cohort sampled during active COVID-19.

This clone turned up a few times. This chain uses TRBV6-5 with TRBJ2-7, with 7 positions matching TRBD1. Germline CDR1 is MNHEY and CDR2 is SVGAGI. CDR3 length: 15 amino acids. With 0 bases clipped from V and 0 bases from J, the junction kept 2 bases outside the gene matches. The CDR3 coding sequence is TGTGCCAGCAGTTACTCGGCAGGGGGCTCCTACGAGCAGTACTTC. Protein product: CASSYSAGGSYEQYF.

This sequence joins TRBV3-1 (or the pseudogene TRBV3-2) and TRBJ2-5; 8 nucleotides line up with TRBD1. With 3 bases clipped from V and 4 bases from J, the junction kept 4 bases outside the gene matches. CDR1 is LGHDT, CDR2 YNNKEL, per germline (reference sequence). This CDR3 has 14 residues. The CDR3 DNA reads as TGTGCCAGCAGCCACAGGGGGCCGGTAGAGACCCAGTACTTC. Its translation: CASSHRGPVETQYF.

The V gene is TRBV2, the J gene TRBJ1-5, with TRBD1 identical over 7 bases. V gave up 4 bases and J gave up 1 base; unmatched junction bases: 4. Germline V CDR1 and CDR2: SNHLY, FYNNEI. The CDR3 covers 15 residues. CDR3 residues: CASSVQGLSNQPQHF. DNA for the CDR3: TGTGCCAGCAGTGTACAGGGGCTAAGCAATCAGCCCCAGCATTTT.

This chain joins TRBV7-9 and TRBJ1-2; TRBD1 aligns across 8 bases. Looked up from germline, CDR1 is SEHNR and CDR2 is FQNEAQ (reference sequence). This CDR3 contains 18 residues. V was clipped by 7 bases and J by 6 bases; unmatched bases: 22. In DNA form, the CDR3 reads TGTGCCAGCACGCCTGCGGCCCGGGAGTGGCAGGGGGCGGATGGCTACACCTTC. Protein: CASTPAAREWQGADGYTF. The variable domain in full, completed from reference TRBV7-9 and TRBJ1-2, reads DTGVSQNPRHKITKRGQNVTFRCDPISEHNRLYWYRQTLGQGPEFLTYFQNEAQLEKSRLLSDRFSAERPKGSFSTLEIQRTEQGDSAMYLCASTPAAREWQGADGYTFGSGTRLTVV.

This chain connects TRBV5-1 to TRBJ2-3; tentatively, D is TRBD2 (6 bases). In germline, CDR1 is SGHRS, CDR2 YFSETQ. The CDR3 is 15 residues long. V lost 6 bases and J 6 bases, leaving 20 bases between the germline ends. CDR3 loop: CASKVLGGVGDTQYF. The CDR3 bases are TGCGCCAGCAAGGTGCTGGGCGGGGTAGGGGATACGCAGTATTTT.

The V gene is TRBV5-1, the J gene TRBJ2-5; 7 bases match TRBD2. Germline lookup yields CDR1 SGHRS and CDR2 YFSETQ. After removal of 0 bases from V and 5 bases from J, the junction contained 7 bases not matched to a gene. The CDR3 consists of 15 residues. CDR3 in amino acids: CASSLGGSVMETQYF. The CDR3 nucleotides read TGCGCCAGCAGCTTGGGCGGGAGTGTAATGGAGACCCAGTACTTC.

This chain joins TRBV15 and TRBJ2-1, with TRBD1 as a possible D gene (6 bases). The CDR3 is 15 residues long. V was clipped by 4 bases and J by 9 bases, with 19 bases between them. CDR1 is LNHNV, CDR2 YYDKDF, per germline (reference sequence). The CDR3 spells CATSNWGLEFSEQFF. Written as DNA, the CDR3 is TGTGCCACCAGCAACTGGGGGCTTGAGTTTAGTGAGCAGTTCTTC.

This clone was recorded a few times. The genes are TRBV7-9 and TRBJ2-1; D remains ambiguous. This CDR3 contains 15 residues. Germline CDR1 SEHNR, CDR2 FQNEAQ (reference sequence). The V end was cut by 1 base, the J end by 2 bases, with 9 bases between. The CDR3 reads CASSLDQVTYNEQFF. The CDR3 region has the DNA TGTGCCAGCAGCTTAGACCAGGTTACCTACAATGAGCAGTTCTTC. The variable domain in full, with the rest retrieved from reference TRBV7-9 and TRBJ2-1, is DTGVSQNPRHKITKRGQNVTFRCDPISEHNRLYWYRQTLGQGPEFLTYFQNEAQLEKSRLLSDRFSAERPKGSFSTLEIQRTEQGDSAMYLCASSLDQVTYNEQFFGPGTRLTVL.

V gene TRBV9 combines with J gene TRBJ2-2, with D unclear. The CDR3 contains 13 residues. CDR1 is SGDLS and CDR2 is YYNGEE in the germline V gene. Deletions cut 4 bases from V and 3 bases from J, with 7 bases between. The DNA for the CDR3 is TGTGCCAGCAGCCTTCGAGACACCGGGGAGCTGTTTTTT. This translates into CASSLRDTGELFF.

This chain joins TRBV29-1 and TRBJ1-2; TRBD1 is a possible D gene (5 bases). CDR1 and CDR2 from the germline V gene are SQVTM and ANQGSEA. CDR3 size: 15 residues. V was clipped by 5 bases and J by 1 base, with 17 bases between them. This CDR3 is CSVTSPGLRNYGYTF. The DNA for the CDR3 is TGCAGCGTTACGAGTCCGGGACTTCGTAACTATGGCTACACCTTC.

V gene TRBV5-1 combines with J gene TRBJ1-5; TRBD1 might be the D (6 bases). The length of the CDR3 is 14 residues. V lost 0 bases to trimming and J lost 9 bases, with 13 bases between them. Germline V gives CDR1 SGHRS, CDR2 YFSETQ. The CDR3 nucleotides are TGCGCCAGCAGCTTGGAGACAGGCGCTCGGCCCCAGCATTTT. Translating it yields CASSLETGARPQHF. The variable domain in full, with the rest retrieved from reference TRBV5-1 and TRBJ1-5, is KAGVTQTPRYLIKTRGQQVTLSCSPISGHRSVSWYQQTPGQGLQFLFEYFSETQRNKGNFPGRFSGRQFSNSRSEMNVSTLELGDSALYLCASSLETGARPQHFGDGTRLSIL.

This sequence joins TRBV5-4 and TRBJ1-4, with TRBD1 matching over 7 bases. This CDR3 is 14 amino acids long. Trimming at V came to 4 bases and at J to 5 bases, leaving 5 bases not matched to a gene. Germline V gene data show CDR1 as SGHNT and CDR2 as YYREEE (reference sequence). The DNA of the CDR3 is TGTGCCAGCAGCCACGACAGGGCAAATGAAAAACTGTTTTTT. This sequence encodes CASSHDRANEKLFF. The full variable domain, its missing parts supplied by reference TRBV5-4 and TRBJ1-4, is ETGVTQSPTHLIKTRGQQVTLRCSSQSGHNTVSWYQQALGQGPQFIFQYYREEENGRGNFPPRFSGLQFPNYSSELNVNALELDDSALYLCASSHDRANEKLFFGSGTQLSVL.

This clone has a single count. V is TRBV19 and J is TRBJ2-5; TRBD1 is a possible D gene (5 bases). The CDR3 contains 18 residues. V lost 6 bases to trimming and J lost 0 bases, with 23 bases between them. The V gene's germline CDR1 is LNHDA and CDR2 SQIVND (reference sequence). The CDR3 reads CASSQKLDSMGYQETQYF. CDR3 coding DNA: TGTGCCAGTAGCCAAAAATTAGACAGCATGGGGTACCAAGAGACCCAGTACTTC.

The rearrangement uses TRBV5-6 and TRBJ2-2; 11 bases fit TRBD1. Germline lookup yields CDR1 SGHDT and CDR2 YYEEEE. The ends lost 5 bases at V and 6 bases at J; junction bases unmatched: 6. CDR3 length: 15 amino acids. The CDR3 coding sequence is TGTGCCAGCAGGTTGTGGACAGGGGGCCCCGGGGAGCTGTTTTTT. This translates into CASRLWTGGPGELFF.

The CDR3 DNA reads as TGTGCCAGCAGTTGGGGACTAGCCAGCGACGAGCAGTACTTC. Its translation is CASSWGLASDEQYF. The rearrangement links TRBV6-5 to TRBJ2-7; TRBD2 aligns across 9 bases. J lost 5 bases, V lost 4 bases, and 6 bases had no gene match. CDR1 and CDR2 from the germline V gene are MNHEY and SVGAGI. The CDR3 covers 14 residues.

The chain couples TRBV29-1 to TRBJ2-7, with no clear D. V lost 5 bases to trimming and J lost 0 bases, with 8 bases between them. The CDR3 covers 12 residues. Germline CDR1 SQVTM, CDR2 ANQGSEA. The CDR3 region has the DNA TGCAGCGTTACAGCCAGCTCCTACGAGCAGTACTTC. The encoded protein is CSVTASSYEQYF.

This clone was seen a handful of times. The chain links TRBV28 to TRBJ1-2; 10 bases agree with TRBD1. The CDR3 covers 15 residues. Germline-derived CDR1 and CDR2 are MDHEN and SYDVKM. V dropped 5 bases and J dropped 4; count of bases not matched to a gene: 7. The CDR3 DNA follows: TGTGCCAGCAGTCAGGGGACAGGGGTTACCTATGGCTACACCTTC. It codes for CASSQGTGVTYGYTF.

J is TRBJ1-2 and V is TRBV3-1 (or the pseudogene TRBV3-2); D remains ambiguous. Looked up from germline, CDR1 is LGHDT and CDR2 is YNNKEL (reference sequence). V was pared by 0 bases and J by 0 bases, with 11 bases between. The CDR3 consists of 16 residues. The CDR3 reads CASSQEVSAANYGYTF. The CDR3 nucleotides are TGTGCCAGCAGCCAAGAAGTCAGCGCGGCTAACTATGGCTACACCTTC.

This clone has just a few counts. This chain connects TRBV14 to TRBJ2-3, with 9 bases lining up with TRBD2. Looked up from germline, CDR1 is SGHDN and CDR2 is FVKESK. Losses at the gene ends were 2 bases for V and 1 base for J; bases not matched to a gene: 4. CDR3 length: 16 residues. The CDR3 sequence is CASSQRRGGGTDTQYF. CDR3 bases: TGTGCCAGCAGCCAAAGGCGGGGGGGCGGCACAGATACGCAGTATTTT.

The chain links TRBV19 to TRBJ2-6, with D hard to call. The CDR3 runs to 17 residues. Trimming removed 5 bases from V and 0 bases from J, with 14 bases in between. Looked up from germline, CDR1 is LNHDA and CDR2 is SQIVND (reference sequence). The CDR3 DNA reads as TGTGCCAGTAGTTCATTAGGTCAGGTCTCTGGGGCCAACGTCCTGACTTTC. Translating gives CASSSLGQVSGANVLTF.

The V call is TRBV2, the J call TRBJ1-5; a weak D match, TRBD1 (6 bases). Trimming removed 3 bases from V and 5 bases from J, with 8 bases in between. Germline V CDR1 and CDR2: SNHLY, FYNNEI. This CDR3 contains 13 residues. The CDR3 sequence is CASSDRGYQPQHF. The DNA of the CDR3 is TGTGCCAGCAGTGACAGGGGCTATCAGCCCCAGCATTTT.

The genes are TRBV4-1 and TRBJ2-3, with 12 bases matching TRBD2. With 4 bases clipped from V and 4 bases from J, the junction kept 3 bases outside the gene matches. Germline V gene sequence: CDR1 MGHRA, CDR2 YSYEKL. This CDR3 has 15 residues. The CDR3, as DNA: TGCGCCAGCAGCCTACTAGCGGGGGGCCCAGATACGCAGTATTTT. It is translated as CASSLLAGGPDTQYF.

The CDR3 reads CASSPYSNQPQHF. CDR3 nucleotide sequence: TGTGCCAGCAGCCCTTATAGCAATCAGCCCCAGCATTTT. The V call is TRBV6-6, the J call TRBJ1-5; D call uncertain. Trimming took off 6 bases at V and 0 bases at J, with 6 bases between the two ends. CDR1 is MNHNY and CDR2 is SVGAGI in the germline V gene (reference sequence). The CDR3 is made up of 13 amino acids.

The DNA for the CDR3 is TGTGCCAGCTCACCGGGCGGGGGCTCCTACAATGAGCAGTTCTTC. Amino acids: CASSPGGGSYNEQFF. The chain combines TRBV18 with TRBJ2-1, with 7 bases aligning to TRBD2. The CDR3 consists of 15 residues. V was clipped by 3 bases and J by 0 bases; unmatched bases: 2. Germline CDR1 is KGHSH and CDR2 is LQKENI.

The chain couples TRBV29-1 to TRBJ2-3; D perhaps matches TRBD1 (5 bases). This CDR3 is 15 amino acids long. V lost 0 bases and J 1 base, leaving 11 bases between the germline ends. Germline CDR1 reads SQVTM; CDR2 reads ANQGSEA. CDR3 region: CSVEDPKGGTDTQYF. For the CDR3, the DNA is TGCAGCGTTGAAGATCCGAAAGGGGGCACAGATACGCAGTATTTT.

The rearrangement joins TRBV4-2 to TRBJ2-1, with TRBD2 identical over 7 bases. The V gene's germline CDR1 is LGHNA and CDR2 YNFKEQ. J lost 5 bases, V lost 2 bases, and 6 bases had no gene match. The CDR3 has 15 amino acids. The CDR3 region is CASSQQGGFDNEQFF. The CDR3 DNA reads TGTGCCAGCAGCCAACAGGGAGGGTTCGACAATGAGCAGTTCTTC.

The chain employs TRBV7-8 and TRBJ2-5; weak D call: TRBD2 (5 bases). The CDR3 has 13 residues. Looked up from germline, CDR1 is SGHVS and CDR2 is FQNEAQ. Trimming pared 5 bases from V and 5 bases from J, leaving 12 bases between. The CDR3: CASSRTRSETQYF. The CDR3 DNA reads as TGTGCCAGCAGCAGAACTAGATCGGAGACCCAGTACTTC.

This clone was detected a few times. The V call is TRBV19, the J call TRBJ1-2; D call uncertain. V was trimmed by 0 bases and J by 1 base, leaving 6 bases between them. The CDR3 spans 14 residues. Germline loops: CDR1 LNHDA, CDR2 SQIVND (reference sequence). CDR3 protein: CASSIDNFNYGYTF. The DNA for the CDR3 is TGTGCCAGTAGTATAGATAACTTTAACTATGGCTACACCTTC.

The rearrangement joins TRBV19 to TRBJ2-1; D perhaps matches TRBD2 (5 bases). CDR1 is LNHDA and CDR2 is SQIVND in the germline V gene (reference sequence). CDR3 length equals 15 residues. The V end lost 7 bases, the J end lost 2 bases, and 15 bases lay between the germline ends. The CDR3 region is CASNGWGETYNEQFF. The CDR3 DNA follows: TGTGCCAGTAACGGTTGGGGAGAGACCTACAATGAGCAGTTCTTC. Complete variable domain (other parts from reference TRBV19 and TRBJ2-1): DGGITQSPKYLFRKEGQNVTLSCEQNLNHDAMYWYRQDPGQGLRLIYYSQIVNDFQKGDIAEGYSVSREKKESFPLTVTSAQKNPTAFYLCASNGWGETYNEQFFGPGTRLTVL.